A selection of T cell receptor beta chains follows, all from one sample in a study of shared clonotypes between healthy human individuals. TCRdb's table, derived via immunoSEQ multiplex PCR, lists solely in-frame clones and lacks some. The data hold roughly 500,000 clones, with around 79% observed a single time. Specimen: PBMCs. All receptors derive from a woman between 35 and 50 years old in good health. Some clones in this sample may be carry-over from other donors' samples. Each CDR3 is given with its conserved first and last residue. A D gene is named only where the DNA matches it firmly. Size is stated for part of the rows, as once, few or many counts, or as a class when the clone is expanded.

>TRBJ1-1|TRBV4-1|NA|NA
TGCGCCAGCAGCATCGGCCGGGAAGAGGGCACTGAAGCTTTCTTT
CASSIGREEGTEAFF
>TRBJ1-2|TRBV11-2|NA|once
TGTGCCAGCAGCCCACAGAGGGACGGACGAGGCTACACCTTC
CASSPQRDGRGYTF
>TRBJ1-1|TRBV9|NA|NA
TGTGCCAGCAGCGTAGGGACACCGGGGGCTCTTGAAGCTTTCTTT
CASSVGTPGALEAFF
>TRBJ1-1|TRBV5-1|TRBD1|NA
TGCGCCAGCAGCTTGGCCCGTACAGGGGGGAACACTGAAGCTTTCTTT
CASSLARTGGNTEAFF
>TRBJ2-7|TRBV6-5|TRBD1|NA
TGTGCCAGCAGGTTAGGACAGGTCTCCTACGAGCAGTACTTC
CASRLGQVSYEQYF
>TRBJ2-3|TRBV10-3|NA|few
TGTGCCATCAGTGGGGATAGGGGTGGAGATACGCAGTATTTT
CAISGDRGGDTQYF
>TRBJ2-2|TRBV5-6|NA|NA
TGTGCCAGCAGCCTGACAAGGCCCGGGGAGCTGTTTTTT
CASSLTRPGELFF
>TRBJ2-7|TRBV10-2|NA|NA
TGCGCCAGCAGCATAGAGCAGGGAAGCGAGCAGTACTTC
CASSIEQGSEQYF
>TRBJ2-3|TRBV7-2|NA|NA
TGTGCCAGCAGCCTCAACGGAGTAGATACGCAGTATTTT
CASSLNGVDTQYF
>TRBJ2-7|TRBV30|NA|few
TGTGCCTGGAGTGATGGTTCGAACTACGAGCAGTACTTC
CAWSDGSNYEQYF
>TRBJ2-2|TRBV11-2|TRBD1|once
TGTGCCAGCAGCTTATTGTTGAACAGGGGGGAGAACACCGGGGAGCTGTTTTTT
CASSLLLNRGENTGELFF
>TRBJ2-7|TRBV28|TRBD2|NA
TGTGCCAGCATCTCGGTAGCGGGAGCCTACGAGCAGTACTTC
CASISVAGAYEQYF
>TRBJ1-6|TRBV29-1|NA|NA
TGCAGCGTCCACAAGCGCAGGACTCGCTCCTATAATTCACCCCTCCACTTT
CSVHKRRTRSYNSPLHF
>TRBJ2-5|TRBV5-1|NA|NA
TGCGCCAGCAGCTCGACCGGGACGGCATACGGAGAGACCCAGTACTTC
CASSSTGTAYGETQYF
>TRBJ1-3|TRBV30|NA|NA
TGTGCCTGGAGTGTACGAGGCGCTGGAAACACCATATATTTT
CAWSVRGAGNTIYF
>TRBJ2-3|TRBV9|NA|NA
TGTGCCAGCAGCCGAGTAGGTTCTAGCACAGATACGCAGTATTTT
CASSRVGSSTDTQYF
>TRBJ2-3|TRBV7-7|TRBD2|few
TGTGCTAGCAGCCCCGGACTAGCGGGTACCACAGATACGCAGTATTTT
CASSPGLAGTTDTQYF
>TRBJ2-1|TRBV15|TRBD2|NA
TGTGCCACCAGCAGAGATATGGTAGCGGGAGTTGGTGAGCAGTTCTTC
CATSRDMVAGVGEQFF
>TRBJ2-1|TRBV4-2|NA|NA
TGTGCCAGCAGCCAGCAGCCCCTAGGGGATGAGCAGTTCTTC
CASSQQPLGDEQFF
>TRBJ2-7|TRBV7-2|NA|NA
TGTGCCAGCAGCTTTATTGCGGGACCCTACGAGCAGTACTTC
CASSFIAGPYEQYF
>TRBJ2-3|TRBV7-2|NA|NA
TGTGCCAGCAGCTTTCCCACCTCGGGTACAGATACGCAGTATTTT
CASSFPTSGTDTQYF
>TRBJ2-5|TRBV7-6|TRBD1|once
TGTGCCAGCAGCAAACGGACAGGGGAGGGAGATCGGACCCAGTACTTC
CASSKRTGEGDRTQYF
>TRBJ2-3|TRBV21-1|NA|NA
TGTGCCAGCAGCATTCGTGCTACGCAGTATTTT
CASSIRATQYF
>TRBJ2-2|TRBV11-3|TRBD1|once
TGTGCCAGCAGCTTTAGGGGGCAAAACGGGGCCGGGGAGCTGTTTTTT
CASSFRGQNGAGELFF
>TRBJ1-2|TRBV7-3|NA|NA
TGTGCCAGCAGCTCCCCGGGGGGAATTGGCTACACCTTC
CASSSPGGIGYTF
>TRBJ1-4|TRBV7-9|NA|once
TGTGCCAGCAGCCCCCGGGCAGGTTTAATTTCTAATGAAAAACTGTTTTTT
CASSPRAGLISNEKLFF
>TRBJ1-2|TRBV9|NA|NA
TGTGCCAGCAGCGCAGGGACACTCCATTGGGGTGGCTACACCTTC
CASSAGTLHWGGYTF
>TRBJ2-3|TRBV19|TRBD2|NA
TGTGCCAGTAGCAAACTAGCGGGAGGGCCCTTAGATACGCAGTATTTT
CASSKLAGGPLDTQYF
>TRBJ1-4|TRBV5-1|NA|NA
TGCGCCAGCAGGCGTTGGGGTGCAACTAATGAAAAACTGTTTTTT
CASRRWGATNEKLFF
>TRBJ2-2|TRBV4-3|NA|NA
TGCGCCAGCAAGGCTGGGGTGAACACCGGGGAGCTGTTTTTT
CASKAGVNTGELFF
>TRBJ2-2|TRBV28|NA|NA
TGTGCCAGCAGTTTCATATCAGCGAACACCGGGGAGCTGTTTTTT
CASSFISANTGELFF
>TRBJ1-4|TRBV23-1|NA|NA
TGCGCCAGCAGTCTCTTGGAGCATGCAACTAATGAAAAACTGTTTTTT
CASSLLEHATNEKLFF
>TRBJ1-1|TRBV28|NA|NA
TGTGCCAGCAGTTTATCTCTGTGGCACCCGAACACTGAAGCTTTCTTT
CASSLSLWHPNTEAFF
>TRBJ2-7|TRBV27|NA|NA
TGTGCCAGCAGTAAATCCGGGACTGCCTCCTACGAGCAGTACTTC
CASSKSGTASYEQYF
>TRBJ2-5|TRBV11-3|NA|NA
TGTGCCAGCAGCTTAGGGACAGAAGAGACCCAGTACTTC
CASSLGTEETQYF
>TRBJ1-2|TRBV6-1|NA|NA
TGTGCCAGCAGTGAATCAGGAGGGGTAGGGTATGGCTACACCTTC
CASSESGGVGYGYTF
>TRBJ2-7|TRBV5-4|TRBD2|NA
TGTGCCAGCAGCCTTGGACTAGCGGGAGTTTACTCCTACGAGCAGTACTTC
CASSLGLAGVYSYEQYF
>TRBJ1-4|TRBV28|NA|NA
TGTGCCAGCAATCCGGGGGGGGAAAAACTGTTTTTT
CASNPGGEKLFF
>TRBJ2-5|TRBV2|TRBD1|NA
TGTGCCAGCAGTGAAGCGACAGGGTACGATCTAGAGACCCAGTACTTC
CASSEATGYDLETQYF
>TRBJ2-2|TRBV5-1|TRBD2|NA
TGCGCCAGCAGCTTGCGGTCTAGCGGGATGGGTAATTCCGGGGAGCTGTTTTTT
CASSLRSSGMGNSGELFF
>TRBJ2-7|TRBV18|TRBD1|NA
TGTGCCAGCTCACCGGGACAGGCAAACTCCTACGAGCAGTACTTC
CASSPGQANSYEQYF
>TRBJ2-7|TRBV5-6|TRBD1|NA
TGTGCCAGCAGCTTGATCCAGGGGGCGTACGAGCAGTACTTC
CASSLIQGAYEQYF
>TRBJ2-3|TRBV5-4|TRBD2|NA
TGTGCCAGCAGCGAGACTAGCGGGAGGGTCGCAGATACGCAGTATTTT
CASSETSGRVADTQYF
>TRBJ2-1|TRBV28|NA|NA
TGTGCCAGCACGCCAGGGGCTAATGAGCAGTTCTTC
CASTPGANEQFF
>TRBJ1-6|TRBV2|NA|NA
TGTGCCAGCAGTAAGGACGGATATAATTCACCCCTCCACTTT
CASSKDGYNSPLHF
>TRBJ1-2|TRBV7-3|NA|NA
TGTGCCAGCAGCTTAATTTCTGGATCCAATGGCTACACCTTC
CASSLISGSNGYTF
>TRBJ1-1|TRBV29-1|NA|NA
TGCAGCGTTGAGACGTTATACAGGGAACGCGACACTGAAGCTTTCTTT
CSVETLYRERDTEAFF
>TRBJ2-7|TRBV2|TRBD1|NA
TGTGCCAGCAAGGGACAGGGGGCGGTCCACGAGCAGTACTTC
CASKGQGAVHEQYF
>TRBJ1-5|TRBV27|TRBD1|NA
TGTGCCAGCAGTGGGACAGGGGGTCAGCCCCAGCATTTT
CASSGTGGQPQHF
>TRBJ1-6|TRBV7-9|NA|NA
TGTGCCAGCAGCTTAGTCCTAAAGAATTCACCCCTCCACTTT
CASSLVLKNSPLHF
>TRBJ1-5|TRBV7-2|NA|NA
TGTGCCAGCAGCTTACAGGCAGGCAACAATCAGCCCCAGCATTTT
CASSLQAGNNQPQHF
>TRBJ2-7|TRBV28|TRBD1|once
TGTGCCAGCAGACCAATGGACAGGAACTACGAGCAGTACTTC
CASRPMDRNYEQYF
>TRBJ2-1|TRBV2|NA|NA
TGTGCAGGTTCTAGCGACTACAATGAGCAGTTCTTC
CAGSSDYNEQFF
>TRBJ2-1|TRBV19|TRBD2|many
TGTGCCAGTAGTATAGGGGGACTAGCGGGAGAACAAGGTGAGCAGTTCTTC
CASSIGGLAGEQGEQFF
>TRBJ2-3|TRBV5-1|TRBD2|NA
TGCGCCAGCAGCTTGGTCTTAGCGGGAGGTCGAGATACGCAGTATTTT
CASSLVLAGGRDTQYF